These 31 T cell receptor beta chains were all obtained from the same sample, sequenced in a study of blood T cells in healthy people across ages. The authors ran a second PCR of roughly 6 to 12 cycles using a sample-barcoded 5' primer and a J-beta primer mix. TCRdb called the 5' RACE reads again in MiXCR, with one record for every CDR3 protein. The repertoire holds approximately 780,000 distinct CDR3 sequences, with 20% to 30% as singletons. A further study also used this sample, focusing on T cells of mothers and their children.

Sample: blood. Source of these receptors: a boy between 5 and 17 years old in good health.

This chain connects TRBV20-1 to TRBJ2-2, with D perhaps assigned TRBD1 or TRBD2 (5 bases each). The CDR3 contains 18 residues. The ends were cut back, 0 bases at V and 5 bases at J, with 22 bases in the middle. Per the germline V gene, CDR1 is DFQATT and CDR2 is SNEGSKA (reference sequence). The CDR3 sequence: CSARDPRGEGSWTGELFF. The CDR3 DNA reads TGCAGTGCTAGAGATCCTAGAGGGGAAGGGTCTTGGACCGGGGAGCTGTTTTTT.

The CDR3 DNA reads TGTGCCAGCAGCTTGGGACACTATCAATCTGGGGCCAACGTCCTGACTTTC. The encoded protein is CASSLGHYQSGANVLTF. The chain couples TRBV5-5 to TRBJ2-6; no clear D. This CDR3 has 17 residues. V was pared by 0 bases and J by 1 base, with 11 bases between. The germline gives CDR1 SGHKS, CDR2 YYEKEE (reference sequence).

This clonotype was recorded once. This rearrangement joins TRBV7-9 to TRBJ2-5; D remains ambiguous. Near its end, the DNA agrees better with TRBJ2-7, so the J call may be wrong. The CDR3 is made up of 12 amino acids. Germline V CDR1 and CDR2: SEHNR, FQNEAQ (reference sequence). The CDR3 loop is CASSLIVYEQYF. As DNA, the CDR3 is TGTGCCAGCAGCTTAATAGTCTACGAGCAGTACTTC.

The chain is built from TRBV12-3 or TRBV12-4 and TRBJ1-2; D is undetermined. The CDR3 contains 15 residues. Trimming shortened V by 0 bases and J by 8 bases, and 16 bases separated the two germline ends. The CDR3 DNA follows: TGTGCCAGCAGTTTAGCGAGGCCCGGGCTCTCGGGCTACACCTTC. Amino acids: CASSLARPGLSGYTF.

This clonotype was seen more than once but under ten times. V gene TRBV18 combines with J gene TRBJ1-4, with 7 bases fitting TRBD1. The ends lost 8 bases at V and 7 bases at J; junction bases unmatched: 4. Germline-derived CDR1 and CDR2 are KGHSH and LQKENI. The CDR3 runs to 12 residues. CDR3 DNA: TGTGCCAGCGCGGGACAGAGTGAAAAACTGTTTTTT. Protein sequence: CASAGQSEKLFF.

Here the CDR3 reads CASSSTAVQETQYF. The CDR3 DNA reads TGTGCCAGCAGTTCCACCGCAGTGCAAGAGACCCAGTACTTC. V is TRBV27 and J is TRBJ2-5, with unresolved D. This CDR3 region has 14 residues. V shed 4 bases and J shed 2 bases, with 11 bases lying between them. CDR1 and CDR2 (germline): MNHEY, SMNVEV (reference sequence).

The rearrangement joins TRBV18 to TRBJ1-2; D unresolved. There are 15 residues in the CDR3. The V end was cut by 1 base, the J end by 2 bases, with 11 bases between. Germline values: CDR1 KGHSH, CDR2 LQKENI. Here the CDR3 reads CASSPREMPNYGYTF. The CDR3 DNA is TGTGCCAGCTCACCACGAGAAATGCCCAACTATGGCTACACCTTC.

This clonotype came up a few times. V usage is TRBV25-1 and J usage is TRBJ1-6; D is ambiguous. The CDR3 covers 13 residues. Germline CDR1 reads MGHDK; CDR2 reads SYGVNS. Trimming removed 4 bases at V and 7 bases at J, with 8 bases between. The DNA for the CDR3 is TGTGCCAGCAGTGTCCAGGACAATTCACCCCTCCACTTT. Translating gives CASSVQDNSPLHF. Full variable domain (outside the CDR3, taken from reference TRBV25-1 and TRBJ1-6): EADIYQTPRYLVIGTGKKITLECSQTMGHDKMYWYQQDPGMELHLIHYSYGVNSTEKGDLSSESTVSRIRTEHFPLTLESARPSHTSQYLCASSVQDNSPLHFGNGTRLTVT.

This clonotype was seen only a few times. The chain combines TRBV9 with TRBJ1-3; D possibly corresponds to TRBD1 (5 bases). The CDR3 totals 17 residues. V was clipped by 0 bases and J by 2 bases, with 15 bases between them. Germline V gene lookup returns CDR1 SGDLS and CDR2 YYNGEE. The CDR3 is CASSVAVGGVPGNTIYF. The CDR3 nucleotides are TGTGCCAGCAGCGTAGCGGTGGGGGGGGTCCCTGGAAACACCATATATTTT.

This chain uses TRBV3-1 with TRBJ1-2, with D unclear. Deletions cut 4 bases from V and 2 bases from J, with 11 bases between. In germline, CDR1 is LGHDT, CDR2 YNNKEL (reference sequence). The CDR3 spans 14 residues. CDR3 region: CASSPPGRNYGYTF. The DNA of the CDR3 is TGTGCCAGCAGCCCTCCGGGCAGAAACTATGGCTACACCTTC.

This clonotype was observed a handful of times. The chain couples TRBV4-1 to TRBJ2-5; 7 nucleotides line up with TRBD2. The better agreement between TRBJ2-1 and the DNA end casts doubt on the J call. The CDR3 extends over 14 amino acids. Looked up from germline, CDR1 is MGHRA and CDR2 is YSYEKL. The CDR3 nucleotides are TGCGCCAGCAGCCCCAGCGGGGTTGGCAATGAGCAGTTCTTC. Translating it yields CASSPSGVGNEQFF.

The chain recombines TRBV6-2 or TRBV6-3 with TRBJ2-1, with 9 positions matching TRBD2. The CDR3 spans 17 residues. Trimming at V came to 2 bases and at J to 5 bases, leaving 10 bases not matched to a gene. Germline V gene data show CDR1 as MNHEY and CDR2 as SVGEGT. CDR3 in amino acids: CASSYGVSSGGDNEQFF. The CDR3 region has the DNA TGTGCCAGCAGTTACGGCGTTAGTAGCGGGGGTGACAATGAGCAGTTCTTC.

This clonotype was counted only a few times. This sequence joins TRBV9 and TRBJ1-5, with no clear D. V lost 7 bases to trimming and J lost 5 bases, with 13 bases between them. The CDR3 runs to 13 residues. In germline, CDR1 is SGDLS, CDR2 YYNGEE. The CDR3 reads CASSQNLDQPQHF. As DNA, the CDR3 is TGTGCCAGCTCCCAAAACTTAGATCAGCCCCAGCATTTT.

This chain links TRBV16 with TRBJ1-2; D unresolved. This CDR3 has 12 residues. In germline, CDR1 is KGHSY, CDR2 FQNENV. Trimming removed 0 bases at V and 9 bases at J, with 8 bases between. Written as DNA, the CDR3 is TGTGCCAGCAGCCAATCCACGTATAGCTACACCTTC. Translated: CASSQSTYSYTF.

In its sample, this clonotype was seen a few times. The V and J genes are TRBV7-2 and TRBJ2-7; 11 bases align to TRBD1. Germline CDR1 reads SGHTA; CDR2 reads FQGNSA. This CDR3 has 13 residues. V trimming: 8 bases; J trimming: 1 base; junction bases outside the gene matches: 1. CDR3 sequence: CASGTGGSYEQYF. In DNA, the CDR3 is TGTGCCAGCGGGACAGGGGGTTCCTACGAGCAGTACTTC.

The CDR3 sequence: CASSWTGYGSPLHF. For the CDR3, the DNA is TGTGCCAGCAGCTGGACAGGGTATGGTTCACCCCTCCACTTT. J is TRBJ1-6 and V is TRBV7-2, with 8 positions matching TRBD1. V shed 4 bases, J shed 9 bases, and the junction held 5 bases outside the gene matches. The CDR3 is made up of 14 amino acids. Germline CDR1 and CDR2: SGHTA and FQGNSA.

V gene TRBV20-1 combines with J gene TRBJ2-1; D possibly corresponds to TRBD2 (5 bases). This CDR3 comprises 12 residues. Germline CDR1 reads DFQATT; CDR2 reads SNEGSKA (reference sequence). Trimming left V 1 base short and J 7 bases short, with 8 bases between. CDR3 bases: TGCAGTGCTAGAGTGGGGAGTAATGAGCAGTTCTTC. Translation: CSARVGSNEQFF.

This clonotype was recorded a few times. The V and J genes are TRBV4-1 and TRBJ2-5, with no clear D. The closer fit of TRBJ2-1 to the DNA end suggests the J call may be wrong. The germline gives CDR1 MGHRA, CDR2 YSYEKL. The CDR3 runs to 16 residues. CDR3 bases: TGCGCCAGCAGCCTCAGCCACGACGTCTTATACAATGAGCAGTTCTTC. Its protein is CASSLSHDVLYNEQFF.

This CDR3 is CASSPNPSGGGNEQFF. The DNA for the CDR3 is TGTGCCAGCAGCCCAAACCCGAGCGGGGGTGGGAATGAGCAGTTCTTC. J is TRBJ2-5 and V is TRBV28; 8 bases line up with TRBD2. The end of the DNA is better explained by TRBJ2-1, so the J call may be wrong. The CDR3 runs to 16 residues. CDR1 is MDHEN and CDR2 is SYDVKM in the germline V gene.

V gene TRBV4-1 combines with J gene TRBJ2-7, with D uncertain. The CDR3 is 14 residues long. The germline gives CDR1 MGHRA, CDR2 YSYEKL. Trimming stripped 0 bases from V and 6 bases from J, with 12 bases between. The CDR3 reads CASSQDGHDCEQYF. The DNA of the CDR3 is TGCGCCAGCAGCCAAGATGGCCACGACTGCGAGCAGTACTTC.

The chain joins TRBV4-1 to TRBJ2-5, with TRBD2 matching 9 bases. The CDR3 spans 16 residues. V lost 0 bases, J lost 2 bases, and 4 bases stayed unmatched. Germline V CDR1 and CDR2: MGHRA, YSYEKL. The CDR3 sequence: CASSQESGGRQETQYF. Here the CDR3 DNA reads TGCGCCAGCAGCCAAGAGAGCGGGGGGCGACAAGAGACCCAGTACTTC.

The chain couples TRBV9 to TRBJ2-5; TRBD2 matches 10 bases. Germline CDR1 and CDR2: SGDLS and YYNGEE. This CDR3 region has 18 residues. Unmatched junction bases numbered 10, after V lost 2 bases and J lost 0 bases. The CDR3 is CASSVPGRLAGDQETQYF. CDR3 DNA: TGTGCCAGCAGCGTCCCTGGGAGGCTAGCGGGAGACCAAGAGACCCAGTACTTC.

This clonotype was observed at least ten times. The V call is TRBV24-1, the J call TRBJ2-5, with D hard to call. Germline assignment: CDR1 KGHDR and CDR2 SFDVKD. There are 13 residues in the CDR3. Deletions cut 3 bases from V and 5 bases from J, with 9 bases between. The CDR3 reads CATSDGPTETQYF. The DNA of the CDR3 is TGTGCCACCAGTGATGGCCCTACGGAGACCCAGTACTTC.

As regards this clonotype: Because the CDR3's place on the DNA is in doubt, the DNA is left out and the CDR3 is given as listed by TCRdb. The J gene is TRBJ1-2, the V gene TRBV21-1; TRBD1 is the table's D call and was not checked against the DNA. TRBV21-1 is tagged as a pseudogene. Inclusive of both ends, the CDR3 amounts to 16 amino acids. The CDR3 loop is CASFGQGICSNYGYTF.

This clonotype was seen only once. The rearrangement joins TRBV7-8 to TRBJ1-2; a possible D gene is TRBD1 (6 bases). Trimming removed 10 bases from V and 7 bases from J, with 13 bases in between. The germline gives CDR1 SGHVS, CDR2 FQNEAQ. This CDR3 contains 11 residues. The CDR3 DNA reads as TGTGCCACCAACCAGGGGATTGGCTACACCTTC. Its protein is CATNQGIGYTF.

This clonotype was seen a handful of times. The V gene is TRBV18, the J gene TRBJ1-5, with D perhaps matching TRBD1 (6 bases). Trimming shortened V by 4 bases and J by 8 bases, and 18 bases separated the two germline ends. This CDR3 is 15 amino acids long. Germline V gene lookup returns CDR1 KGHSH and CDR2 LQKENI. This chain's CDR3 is CASSLFSTGGEPQHF. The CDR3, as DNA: TGTGCCAGCTCACTTTTCTCGACAGGTGGGGAGCCCCAGCATTTT.

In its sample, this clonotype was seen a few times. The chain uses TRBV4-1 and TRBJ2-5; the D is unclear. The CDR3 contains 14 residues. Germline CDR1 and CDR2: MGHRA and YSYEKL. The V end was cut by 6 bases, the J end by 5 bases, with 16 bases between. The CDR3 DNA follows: TGCGCCAGCAGTCTAACCCCAGCCACGGAGACCCAGTACTTC. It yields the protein CASSLTPATETQYF.

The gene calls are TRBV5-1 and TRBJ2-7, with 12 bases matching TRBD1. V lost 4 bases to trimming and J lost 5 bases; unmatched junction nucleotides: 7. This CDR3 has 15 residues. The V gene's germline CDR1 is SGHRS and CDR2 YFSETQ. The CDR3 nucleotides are TGCGCCAGCAGCAGCACGGGACAGGGGGCCGACGAGCAGTACTTC. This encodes CASSSTGQGADEQYF. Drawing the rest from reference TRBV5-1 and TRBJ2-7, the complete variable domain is KAGVTQTPRYLIKTRGQQVTLSCSPISGHRSVSWYQQTPGQGLQFLFEYFSETQRNKGNFPGRFSGRQFSNSRSEMNVSTLELGDSALYLCASSSTGQGADEQYFGPGTRLTVT.

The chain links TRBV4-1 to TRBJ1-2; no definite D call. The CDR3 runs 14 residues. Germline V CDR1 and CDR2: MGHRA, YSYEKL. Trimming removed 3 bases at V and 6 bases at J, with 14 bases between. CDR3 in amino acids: CASSQNLLLDGYTF. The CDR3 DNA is TGCGCCAGCAGCCAGAACCTTCTACTGGATGGCTACACCTTC.

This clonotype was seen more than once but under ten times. The CDR3 DNA reads TGTGCCAGCAGTTACTCGGAGCGGGGGGCGGGTAATGAGCAGTTCTTC. It yields the protein CASSYSERGAGNEQFF. The V gene is TRBV6-5, the J gene TRBJ2-1; 9 bases fit TRBD2. The CDR3 sequence is 16 residues long. Germline V lookup: CDR1 MNHEY, CDR2 SVGAGI. With 0 bases clipped from V and 7 bases from J, the junction kept 7 bases outside the gene matches.

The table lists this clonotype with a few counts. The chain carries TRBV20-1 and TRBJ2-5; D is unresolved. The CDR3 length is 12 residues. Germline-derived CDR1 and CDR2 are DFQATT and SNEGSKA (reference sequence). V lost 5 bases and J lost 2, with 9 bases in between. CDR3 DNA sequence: TGCAGTGCTCACGCCTCTCAAGAGACCCAGTACTTC. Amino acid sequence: CSAHASQETQYF.